The 20 T cell receptor beta chains below were found in one sample sequenced in a study of T cells in women clearing cervical HPV infection (dated by TCRdb to the late 2010s). Library construction relied on the immunoSEQ multiplex PCR assay. TCRdb provides this immuneACCESS table in a form limited to in-frame rearrangements. Some clones are lacking; in checked studies, under half of them reflect an unresolved V gene, and why the rest are absent is not known. This sample's table carries about 30,000 clones. The top ten constitute about 2.8% of the sample. Sequencing was performed on blood buffy coat. The receptors originated from a woman between 18 and 75 years old with a cervical HPV16 infection that either progressed to CIN3+ or cleared (not recorded which).

With respect to this clone: The read comes to an end 3 residues before the CDR3 does, leaving the germline J gene to fill in the end. This chain joins TRBV7-9 and TRBJ2-3; the match to TRBD2 covers 13 bases. The germline CDR1 and CDR2 sequences are SEHNR and FQNEAQ (reference sequence). This CDR3 has 15 amino acids. V trimming: 6 bases; J trimming: 4 bases; junction bases outside the gene matches: 4. Partial CDR3 DNA: TGTGCCAGCAGGCTTACTAGCGGGGGGGCAGATACG. Encoded protein: CASRLTSGGADT. The full CDR3 reads CASRLTSGGADTQYF. The variable domain in full, completed from reference TRBV7-9 and TRBJ2-3, reads DTGVSQNPRHKITKRGQNVTFRCDPISEHNRLYWYRQTLGQGPEFLTYFQNEAQLEKSRLLSDRFSAERPKGSFSTLEIQRTEQGDSAMYLCASRLTSGGADTQYFGPGTRLTVL.

This chain's CDR3 is CASSSAGVTEAFF. CDR3 DNA (partial): TGTGCCAGCAGCTCCGCCGGGGTCACTGAA. V gene TRBV9 combines with J gene TRBJ1-1; D gene unclear. The DNA ends 3 residues before the CDR3 does, and the rest of the CDR3 is filled in from the germline J gene. The ends were cut back, 4 bases at V and 4 bases at J, with 11 bases in the middle. CDR1 is SGDLS and CDR2 is YYNGEE in the germline V gene. The CDR3 has 13 amino acids.

For this clone: The read halts 3 residues ahead of the CDR3 end, with the missing end drawn from the germline J gene. The V call is TRBV19, the J call TRBJ1-2, with 9 positions matching TRBD1. V was clipped by 1 base and J by 5 bases; unmatched bases: 8. The germline gives CDR1 LNHDA, CDR2 SQIVND (reference sequence). The CDR3 contains 16 residues. Incomplete CDR3 DNA: TGTGCCAGTAGTATAGGAATGGGACAGGGCGAATATGGC. Its protein product is CASSIGMGQGEYG. The full CDR3 sequence reads CASSIGMGQGEYGYTF.

With regard to this clone: With the read ending 3 residues before the CDR3 end, the germline J gene is used to fill in that end. The V gene is TRBV18, the J gene TRBJ2-5; D is undetermined. With 2 bases removed from V and 0 bases from J, the gap between germline ends came to 13 bases. The CDR3 is 16 amino acids. In germline, CDR1 is KGHSH, CDR2 LQKENI. The chain's CDR3 is CASSPRSVDNQETQYF. The sequenced part of the CDR3 DNA is TGTGCCAGCTCACCAAGATCGGTCGACAACCAAGAGACC.

Frequency places this clone as medium-sized. Sequencing ends 3 residues short of the CDR3 end; the germline J gene provides the rest. The chain recombines TRBV2 with TRBJ2-1; 11 nucleotides line up with TRBD2. CDR1 is SNHLY, CDR2 FYNNEI, per germline. Trimming at V came to 6 bases and at J to 5 bases, leaving 9 bases not matched to a gene. This CDR3 has 16 residues. The sequenced CDR3 bases are TGTGCCAGCAGGAATAGCGGGAGGGCGAGGAACAATGAG. It specifies CASRNSGRARNNE. The whole CDR3 is CASRNSGRARNNEQFF.

On this clone: The sequenced fragment ends 3 residues before the CDR3 boundary, so the rest is inferred from the germline J gene. The V and J genes are TRBV12-3 or TRBV12-4 and TRBJ2-1; possibly TRBD2 for D (5 bases). This CDR3 contains 14 residues. The germline V and J ends were trimmed by 5 bases and 7 bases, with 15 bases remaining between them. The CDR3 region is CASSPGLSGNEQFF. The sequenced part of the CDR3 DNA is TGTGCCAGCAGTCCGGGCCTCTCGGGGAATGAG.

For this clone: The read gets to within 3 residues of the CDR3 end, and the germline J gene fills in the rest. The chain uses TRBV18 and TRBJ2-7, with a possible D match to TRBD2 (6 bases). Trimming took off 3 bases at V and 1 base at J, with 16 bases between the two ends. Germline V lookup: CDR1 KGHSH, CDR2 LQKENI. The CDR3 extends over 16 amino acids. The CDR3 sequence: CASSPSPGTVSYEQYF. The CDR3 DNA, read in part, is TGTGCCAGCTCACCGAGCCCCGGGACTGTTTCCTACGAG.

With regard to this clone: The read terminates 3 residues ahead of where the CDR3 ends, so the germline J gene completes it. This rearrangement joins TRBV7-9 to TRBJ2-1; TRBD1 aligns across 7 bases. CDR3 length: 14 amino acids. J was trimmed by 7 bases and V by 6 bases; bases with no gene match: 9. CDR1 is SEHNR, CDR2 FQNEAQ, per germline (reference sequence). The CDR3 is CASSEGDSRNEQFF. Incomplete CDR3 DNA: TGTGCCAGCAGTGAAGGGGACAGTCGGAATGAG. Using reference TRBV7-9 and TRBJ2-1 for the parts outside the CDR3, the full variable domain is DTGVSQNPRHKITKRGQNVTFRCDPISEHNRLYWYRQTLGQGPEFLTYFQNEAQLEKSRLLSDRFSAERPKGSFSTLEIQRTEQGDSAMYLCASSEGDSRNEQFFGPGTRLTVL.

Worth noting for this clone: The read terminates 3 residues ahead of where the CDR3 ends, so the germline J gene completes it. The chain joins TRBV6-4 to TRBJ2-3; tentative D call: TRBD2 (5 bases). The CDR3 covers 15 residues. The V gene's germline CDR1 is MRHNA and CDR2 SNTAGT. Trimming cost V 6 bases and J 0 bases, with 13 bases left between them. The DNA read from the CDR3 is TGTGCCAGCAGCGAGGGTGTCCGTAGCACAGATACG. Encoded protein: CASSEGVRSTDT. The whole CDR3 sequence reads CASSEGVRSTDTQYF.

Judged by frequency, this clone is medium-sized (0.01 to 0.1%). Coverage ceases 3 residues before the CDR3 finishes, and the germline J gene fills in the end. The V and J genes are TRBV18 and TRBJ2-3; D not resolved. The CDR3 is 14 amino acids. Germline CDR1 and CDR2: KGHSH and LQKENI. V lost 5 bases and J 0 bases, leaving 9 bases between the germline ends. CDR3 region: CASSSGVSTDTQYF. CDR3 DNA, as far as it was read: TGTGCCAGCTCATCGGGTGTCAGCACAGATACG.

The sequenced part of the CDR3 DNA is TGCGCCAGCAGCCAAGGCGGGAGCGAG. Its protein product is CASSQGGSE. The whole CDR3 reads CASSQGGSEQYF. J is TRBJ2-7 and V is TRBV4-1; TRBD2 aligns across 7 bases. The CDR3 end is not reached by the read, which stops 3 residues before it; the germline J gene fills it in. Looked up from germline, CDR1 is MGHRA and CDR2 is YSYEKL. This CDR3 contains 12 residues. J lost 6 bases, V lost 1 base, and 0 bases had no gene match.

In regard to this clone: The DNA ends 3 residues before the CDR3 does, and the rest of the CDR3 is filled in from the germline J gene. The V and J genes are TRBV5-1 and TRBJ2-7, with a tentative D call TRBD2 (6 bases). V dropped 4 bases and J dropped 2 bases, with 13 bases sitting between them. The CDR3 has 14 residues. Germline CDR1 and CDR2: SGHRS and YFSETQ. CDR3 amino acids: CASSPGTLTYEQYF. The CDR3 bases that were read are TGCGCCAGCAGCCCCGGGACTCTTACCTACGAG.

Comments on this clone: The sequence runs out 3 residues before the end of the CDR3; the remainder is reconstructed from the germline J gene. This rearrangement joins TRBV11-3 to TRBJ2-1; possibly TRBD2 for D (5 bases). V was shortened by 3 bases and J by 8 bases, with 14 bases between the two germline ends. Germline CDR1 is SGHNT and CDR2 is YENEEA. CDR3 length: 14 amino acids. The CDR3 is CASSLNGVFDEQFF. CDR3 bases read: TGTGCCAGCAGCTTGAACGGGGTATTTGATGAG. The full variable domain, its missing parts supplied by reference TRBV11-3 and TRBJ2-1, is EAGVVQSPRYKIIEKKQPVAFWCNPISGHNTLYWYLQNLGQGPELLIRYENEEAVDDSQLPKDRFSAERLKGVDSTLKIQPAELGDSAVYLCASSLNGVFDEQFFGPGTRLTVL.

Turning to this clone: The read finishes 3 residues shy of the CDR3 end, and the germline J gene is used to complete it. The rearrangement uses TRBV20-1 and TRBJ1-1; 7 nucleotides match TRBD1. After removal of 1 base from V and 2 bases from J, the junction contained 7 bases not matched to a gene. Germline V lookup: CDR1 DFQATT, CDR2 SNEGSKA (reference sequence). CDR3 length: 15 residues. The covered CDR3 bases are TGCAGTGCTAGAGTTACAGGGGTGGGAAACACTGAA. This encodes CSARVTGVGNTE. The whole CDR3 reads CSARVTGVGNTEAFF.

With regard to this clone: The read ends 3 residues before the CDR3 terminus; that terminus is restored from the germline J gene. The rearrangement links TRBV11-2 to TRBJ2-2; tentatively, D is TRBD1 (5 bases). CDR3 length: 14 amino acids. Germline V gene sequence: CDR1 SGHAT, CDR2 FQNNGV. Trimming took off 5 bases at V and 0 bases at J, with 7 bases between the two ends. The sequenced part of the CDR3 DNA is TGTGCCAGCAGCCCGACAGCGAACACCGGGGAG. Amino acid sequence: CASSPTANTGE. In full, the CDR3 reads CASSPTANTGELFF.

This clone is identified as medium-sized (0.01 to 0.1%) from frequency. The missing CDR3 end, 3 residues past where the read stops, is filled in from the germline J gene. The V and J genes are TRBV2 and TRBJ1-4; D is perhaps TRBD1 (6 bases). The length of the CDR3 is 14 residues. Trimming shortened V by 7 bases and J by 4 bases, and 13 bases separated the two germline ends. Germline V CDR1 and CDR2: SNHLY, FYNNEI. Partial CDR3 DNA: TGTGCCAGCACCAGACAGGAGATTAATGAAAAA. This sequence encodes CASTRQEINEK. The CDR3 as a whole reads CASTRQEINEKLFF.

Remarks on this clone: Coverage ceases 3 residues before the CDR3 finishes, and the germline J gene fills in the end. The chain uses TRBV5-1 and TRBJ1-5, with D maybe TRBD1 (5 bases). The germline V and J ends were trimmed by 0 bases and 0 bases, with 10 bases remaining between them. The germline V gene has CDR1 SGHRS and CDR2 YFSETQ. This CDR3 is built from 16 residues. The CDR3 sequence: CASSLEGYGSNQPQHF. The CDR3 DNA, read in part, is TGCGCCAGCAGCTTGGAGGGGTACGGTAGCAATCAGCCC.

This clone is medium-sized by frequency. Coverage ceases 3 residues before the CDR3 finishes, and the germline J gene fills in the end. The rearrangement links TRBV7-6 to TRBJ2-6, with D tentatively TRBD2 (6 bases). V was cut by 4 bases and J by 1 base, with 11 bases left in between. Germline V gives CDR1 SGHVS, CDR2 FNYEAQ. The CDR3 is 16 residues long. CDR3 bases read: TGTGCCAGCAGCTATGGGGGGACTTCTGGGGCCAACGTC. Translated: CASSYGGTSGANV. From start to end, the CDR3 is CASSYGGTSGANVLTF.

Turning to this clone: The sequence runs out 3 residues before the end of the CDR3; the remainder is reconstructed from the germline J gene. The genes are TRBV5-1 and TRBJ1-3; 7 bases map to TRBD1. Unmatched junction bases numbered 3, after V lost 4 bases and J lost 2 bases. CDR1 is SGHRS and CDR2 is YFSETQ in the germline V gene. The CDR3 covers 14 residues. The CDR3 here is CASSVGTAGNTIYF. The covered CDR3 bases are TGCGCCAGCAGCGTAGGGACAGCTGGAAACACC.

Note on this clone: The read ends 3 residues early relative to the CDR3; the germline J gene fills the gap. The V gene is TRBV5-6, the J gene TRBJ2-7, with D tentatively TRBD1 (6 bases). V lost 1 base and J 6 bases, leaving 14 bases between the germline ends. Germline values: CDR1 SGHDT, CDR2 YYEEEE. This CDR3 has 14 amino acids. Partial CDR3 DNA: TGTGCCAGCAGCTTGCCAGGGGACGACTTCGAG. Translating it yields CASSLPGDDFE. In full, the CDR3 is CASSLPGDDFEQYF.